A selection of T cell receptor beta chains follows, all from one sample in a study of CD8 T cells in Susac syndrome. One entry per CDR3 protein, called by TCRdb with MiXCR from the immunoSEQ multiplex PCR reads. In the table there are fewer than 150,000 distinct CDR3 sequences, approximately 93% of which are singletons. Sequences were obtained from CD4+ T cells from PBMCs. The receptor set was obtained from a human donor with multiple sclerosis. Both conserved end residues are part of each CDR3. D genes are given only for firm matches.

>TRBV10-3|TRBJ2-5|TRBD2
CAISPAGGIEETQYF
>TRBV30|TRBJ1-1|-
CAWSVRARTEAFF
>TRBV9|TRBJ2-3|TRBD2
CASSVDLSGGDTQYF
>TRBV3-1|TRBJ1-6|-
CASSQVGTIVSPLHF
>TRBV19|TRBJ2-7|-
CASSTQTGGEQYF
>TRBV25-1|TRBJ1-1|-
CASQRAGSYTEAFF
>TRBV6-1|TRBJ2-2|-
CASRQKWGSTGELFF
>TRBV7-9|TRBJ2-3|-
CASSLWTGTDTQYF
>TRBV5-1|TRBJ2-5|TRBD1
CASSIQGTLETQYF
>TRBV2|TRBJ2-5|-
CASRGGAQYF
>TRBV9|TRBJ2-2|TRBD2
CASSVGTGRDTGELFF
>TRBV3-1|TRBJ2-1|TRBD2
CASSQAGTSGGSYNEQFF
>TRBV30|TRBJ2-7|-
CAGNYLGRAYEQYF
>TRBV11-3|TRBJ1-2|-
CASSLADSNYGYTF
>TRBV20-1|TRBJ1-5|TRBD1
CSATTGIGQPQHF
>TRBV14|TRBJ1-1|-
CASSQTPARTANTEAFF
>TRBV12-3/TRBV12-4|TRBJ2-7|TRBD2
CASSPPGTRSYEQYF
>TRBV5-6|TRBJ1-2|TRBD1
CASSLKGAHGYTF
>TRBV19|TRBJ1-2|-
CATTPFRANYGYTF
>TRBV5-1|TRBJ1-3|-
CASSLEGSGNTIYF
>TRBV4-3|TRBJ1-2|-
CASSQNRDHGYTF
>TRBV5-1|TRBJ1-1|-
CASSLGTTNTEAFF
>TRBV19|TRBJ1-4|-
CASSDQEGEKLFF
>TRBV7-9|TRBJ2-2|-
CASSNGGHNTGELFF
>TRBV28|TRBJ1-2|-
CASVQGGGYTF